This T cell receptor (beta chain) appears in the sequencing data of a study of PD-L1 blockade in urothelial cancer (dated 2017 in TCRdb). The study in broad terms: Therapy was started at some point between 2014 and 2016 for all patients, and atezolizumab 1,200 mg was administered intravenously every 3 weeks. Twenty-five of 29 patients were males with bladder-origin urothelial cancer, and 18 of 29 reported a prior smoking history. Patients had an ECOG performance status of 0 or 1 and had received between 0 and 3 prior chemotherapy regimens. Blood samples were analyzed at two time points: 3 weeks after treatment start (second dose) and 6 weeks after treatment start. Blood samples gave a median of around 130,000 T cells and some 83,000 unique TCRs, with a median clonality of 0.080. The study was an exploratory multi-omic analysis of somatic, immune and clinical correlates of response to PD-L1 blockade with atezolizumab in urothelial cancer. Pretreatment tumor samples, along with matched peripheral blood collected serially before and after atezolizumab treatment, underwent TCR sequencing. Durable clinical benefit was defined as a progression-free survival longer than 6 months, and TCR features were additionally tested against progression-free survival and overall survival. In the same patients, whole exome sequencing and RNA sequencing of pretreatment tumors were performed in addition to TCR sequencing. Roughly 10 patients reached durable clinical benefit, while some 20 patients did not. Pretreatment blood TCR-seq was available for 30 or so patients, at least one posttreatment blood collection was obtained for 24 patients, and tumor TCR-seq was available for 24 patients. Study-wide conclusions, independent of this receptor: A pretreatment peripheral blood TCR clonality below the median was linked to improved progression-free and overall survival. Because of the small sample size (n ≈ 31) and the many exploratory analyses performed, the results are intended to be regarded as hypothesis-generating. Among patients with durable benefit, tumor-associated TCR clones showed greater expansion in peripheral blood 3 weeks after treatment started (n ≈ 21, p = 0.022).

Each PCR received spiked-in synthetic TCR analog templates so that absolute template abundance could be estimated from read counts. The immunoSEQ assay was used to amplify TCRbeta CDR3 regions from genomic DNA with bias-controlled V and J gene primers. Sequencing of rearranged TCRbeta segments was done at approximately 20X coverage. On the study's bioinformatics: Clustering was used to correct sequencing errors, and CDR3s were annotated against IMGT to assign V, D and J genes. Out-of-frame and stop-codon sequences were excluded, and only productive TCRbeta rearrangements were used in downstream analyses. To compute clonality, Shannon entropy was normalized by the log of the number of unique productive sequences and then subtracted from one. Clones differing between time points or between blood and tumor were identified using Fisher's exact test with Benjamini-Hochberg correction, with an adjusted p below 0.01 applied as the threshold. Sourced from immuneACCESS, this table was stored by TCRdb with only in-frame sequences that have V and J called. A share of the clones is absent; for the studies checked, an unresolved V gene accounts for under half, and the remainder has no known explanation. From that table come the V and J calls and clone size; the DNA was used to work out D and trimming. For this sample the table gives tens of thousands of clones, of which roughly 75% were detected only once. Under 4.5% of the sample belongs to the ten largest clones.

Sample time point, as interpreted from the label and publication: pretreatment peripheral blood. The cohort included under 35 patients with locally advanced or metastatic urothelial carcinoma who were treated at Memorial Sloan Kettering on a trial protocol. Peripheral blood mononuclear cells were collected from each patient pretreatment and during treatment, giving between 1 and 8 total time points per patient. The Qiagen DNeasy Blood extraction kit was used to purify genomic DNA from total PBMCs and from tumor samples. Collected pretreatment and during treatment, PBMCs were isolated and stored as previously described. Comment on this clone: Its binding antigen is unknown. Base qualities are not at hand, and no much larger clone is one base apart.

CDR1 is given as MNHEY and CDR2 as SMNVEV, both from the germline V gene (reference sequence). CDR3 length: 16 amino acids, cysteine to phenylalanine. The sequence is cut down to CDR3 DNA, 48 bases in frame from base 1. Ends trimmed: V by 1 base, J by 0 bases; bases unmatched to a gene: 2. The starting material was PBMCs, obtained around atezolizumab (anti-PD-L1) treatment. This TCR was recovered from a man between 65 and 85 years old with urothelial cancer. Recombination connected TRBV27 to TRBJ1-4, with 7 bases aligning to TRBD1. The CDR3 is CASSLYRGATNEKLFF. The DNA sequence is as follows: TGTGCCAGCAGTTTATACAGGGGAGCAACTAATGAAAAACTGTTTTTT.